These 3 T cell receptor beta chains originate from one sample sequenced in a study of cytomegalovirus exposure and HLA in healthy donors. Clones were read by immunoSEQ multiplex PCR, and TCRdb kept only the in-frame ones, dropping some. The sample lists roughly 250,000 clones, around 88% occurring once. The sequencing input was PBMCs. Receptors originate from a woman younger than 45 in good health and CMV-seropositive.

The rearrangement links TRBV5-8 to TRBJ2-1, with 9 bases identical to TRBD2. Germline CDR1 is SGHTS and CDR2 is YDEGEE. With 4 bases clipped from V and 10 bases from J, the junction kept 12 bases outside the gene matches. The CDR3 spans 15 residues. The CDR3 DNA sequence: TGTGCCAGCAGCAATTACCCTAGCGGGAAAGACGAGCAGTTCTTC. Its protein product is CASSNYPSGKDEQFF.

CDR3 DNA: TGTGCCAGCAGTCAGCCCGGGGGTAGCGGGACCGGGGAGCTGTTTTTT. Protein product: CASSQPGGSGTGELFF. The V gene is TRBV6-6, the J gene TRBJ2-2; 7 nucleotides match TRBD2. The CDR3 length is 16 residues. V shed 5 bases, J shed 5 bases, and the junction held 11 bases outside the gene matches. Looked up from germline, CDR1 is MNHNY and CDR2 is SVGAGI (reference sequence).

The rearrangement uses TRBV29-1 and TRBJ1-2, with TRBD1 identical over 9 bases. The germline V gene has CDR1 SQVTM and CDR2 ANQGSEA. The CDR3 contains 13 residues. The V segment lost 7 bases and the J segment 8 bases; nucleotides outside the gene matches: 11. The DNA of the CDR3 is TGCAGCGCTGGGGGCGGACAGGGGAAAGGCTACACCTTC. This encodes CSAGGGQGKGYTF.